This TCR beta chain was sequenced during a study of T-cell reconstitution after alpha-beta-depleted transplantation in children. CDR3 length equals 14 residues. Losses at the gene ends were 5 bases for V and 5 bases for J; bases not matched to a gene: 8. Per germline, CDR1 SGHRS and CDR2 YFSETQ. Using unique molecular identifiers, the investigators prepared the TCRbeta library. TCRdb itself ran the PCR reads through MiXCR, one entry per CDR3 protein. The sample lists 170,000 or so distinct CDR3 sequences; around 7% were seen once. This clonotype was observed many times. The sample was PBMCs from the stem cell graft donor, taken from the stem cell graft. The chain links TRBV5-1 to TRBJ2-5; 8 bases match TRBD1. This sequence originates from a human donor who donated a stem cell graft to a child with Wiskott-Aldrich syndrome. The CDR3 spells CASSLTGVSETQYF. The CDR3 nucleotides are TGCGCCAGCAGTTTGACAGGGGTTTCGGAGACCCAGTACTTC.